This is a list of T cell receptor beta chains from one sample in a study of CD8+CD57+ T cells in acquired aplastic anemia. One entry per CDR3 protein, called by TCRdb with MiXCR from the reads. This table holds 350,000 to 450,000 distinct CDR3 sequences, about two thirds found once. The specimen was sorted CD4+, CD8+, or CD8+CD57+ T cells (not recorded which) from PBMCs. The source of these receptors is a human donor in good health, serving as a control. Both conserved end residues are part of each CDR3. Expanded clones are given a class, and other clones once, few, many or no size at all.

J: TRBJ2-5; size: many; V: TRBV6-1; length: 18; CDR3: CASSEVASGGPRQETQYF
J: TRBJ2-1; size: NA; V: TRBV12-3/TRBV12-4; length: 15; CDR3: CASSSPMTGYNEQFF
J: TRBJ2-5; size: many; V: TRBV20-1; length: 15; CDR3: CSAHGMGQGMETQYF
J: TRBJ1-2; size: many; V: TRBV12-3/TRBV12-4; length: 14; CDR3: CASSLGHTNYGYTF
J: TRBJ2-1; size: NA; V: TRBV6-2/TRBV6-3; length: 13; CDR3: CAIRTPWGNEQFF
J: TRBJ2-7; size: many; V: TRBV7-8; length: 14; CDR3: CASSARDRTYEQYF
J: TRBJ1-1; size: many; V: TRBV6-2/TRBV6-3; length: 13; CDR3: CASRRTDNTEAFF
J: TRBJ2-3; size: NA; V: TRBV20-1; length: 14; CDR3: CSARKSNSTYTQYF
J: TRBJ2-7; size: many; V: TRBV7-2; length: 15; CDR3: CASSRTGTGSYEQYF
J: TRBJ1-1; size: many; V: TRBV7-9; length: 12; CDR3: CASSSSYAEAFF
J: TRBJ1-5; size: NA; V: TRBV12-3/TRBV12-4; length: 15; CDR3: CASSTGTERNQPQHF
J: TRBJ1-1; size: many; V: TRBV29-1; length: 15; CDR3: CSAKGQGGGGTEAFF
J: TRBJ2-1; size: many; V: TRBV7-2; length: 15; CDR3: CASSRPAGSYNEQFF
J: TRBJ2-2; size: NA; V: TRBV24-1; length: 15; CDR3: CATSLGTGYTGELFF
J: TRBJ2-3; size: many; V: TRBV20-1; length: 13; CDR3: CSAAGHTTDTQYF
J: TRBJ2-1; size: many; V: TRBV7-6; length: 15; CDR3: CASSFRLVGVSEQFF
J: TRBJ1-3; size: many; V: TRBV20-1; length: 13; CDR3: CSASNPAKNTIYF
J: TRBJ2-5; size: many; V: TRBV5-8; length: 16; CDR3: CASSPGGPGPQETQYF
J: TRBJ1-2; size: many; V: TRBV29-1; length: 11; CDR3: CSVVSGTGYTF
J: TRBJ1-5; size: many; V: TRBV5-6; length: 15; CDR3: CASSLGFGDGRPQHF
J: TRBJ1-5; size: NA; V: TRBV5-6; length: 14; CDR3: CASSMRRGEQPQHF
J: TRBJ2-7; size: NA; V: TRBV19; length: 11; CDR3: CASSFGPEQYF
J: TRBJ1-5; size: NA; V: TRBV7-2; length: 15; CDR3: CAGSLTTGPGHAQHF
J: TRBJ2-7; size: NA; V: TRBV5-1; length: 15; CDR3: CATSMGRGISYEQYF
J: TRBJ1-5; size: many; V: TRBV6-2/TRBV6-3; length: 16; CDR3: CASSSGTGLSNQPQHF
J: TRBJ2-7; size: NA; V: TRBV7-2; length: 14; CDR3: CASSLPGRDSYERF
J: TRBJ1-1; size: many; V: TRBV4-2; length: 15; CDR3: CASSPGQGSDTEAFF
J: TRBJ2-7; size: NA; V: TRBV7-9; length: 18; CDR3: CASSLSVSTDTQYYEQYF
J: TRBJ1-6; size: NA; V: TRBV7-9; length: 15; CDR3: CASSPAGGYGYTFHF
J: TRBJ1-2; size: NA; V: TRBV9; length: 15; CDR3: CASSVVGEADTQYTF
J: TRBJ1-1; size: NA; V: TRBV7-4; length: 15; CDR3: CASSSRTGGGTEVFF
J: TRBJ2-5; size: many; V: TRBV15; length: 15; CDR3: CATREDAVLQETQYF
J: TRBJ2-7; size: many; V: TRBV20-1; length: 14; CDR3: CSARGRRRSYEQYF
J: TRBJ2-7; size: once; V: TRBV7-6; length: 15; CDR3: CASSPGTIYEQYFYF
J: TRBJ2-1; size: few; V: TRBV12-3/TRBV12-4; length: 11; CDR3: CASSLGQGWFF
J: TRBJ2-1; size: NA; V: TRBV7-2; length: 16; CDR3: CASSPGRGGAKNEQFF
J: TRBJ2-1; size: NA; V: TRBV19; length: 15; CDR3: CASTPGGGFNDEQFF
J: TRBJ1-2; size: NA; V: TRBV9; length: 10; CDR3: CASSGYGYTF
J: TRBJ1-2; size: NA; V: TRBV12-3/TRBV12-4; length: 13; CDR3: CASSGGQGAGYTF
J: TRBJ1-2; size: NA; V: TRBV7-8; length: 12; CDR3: CASSSGSYGYTF
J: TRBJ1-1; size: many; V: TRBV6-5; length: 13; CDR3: CASRPWGNTEAFF
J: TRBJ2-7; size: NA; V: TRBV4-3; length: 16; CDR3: CASSQDHPGGAYEQYF
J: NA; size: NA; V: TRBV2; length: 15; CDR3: CASSEIVLGCADYTF
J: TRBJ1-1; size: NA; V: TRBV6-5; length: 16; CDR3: CASSFTGRGVNIEAFF
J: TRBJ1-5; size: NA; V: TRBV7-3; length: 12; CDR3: CASSLGVPPKHF
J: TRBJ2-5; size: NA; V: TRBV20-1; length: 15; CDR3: CSARIGTSGKETQYF
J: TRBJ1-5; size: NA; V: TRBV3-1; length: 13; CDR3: CASSQIVGQPQHF
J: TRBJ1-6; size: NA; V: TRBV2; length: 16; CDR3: CASSESPRDVSSPLHF
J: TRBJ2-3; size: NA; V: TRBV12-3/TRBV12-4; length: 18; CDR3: CASGVSYSGGPGTDTQYF
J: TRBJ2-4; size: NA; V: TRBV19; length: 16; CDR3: CASSSGLAGGKNIQYF
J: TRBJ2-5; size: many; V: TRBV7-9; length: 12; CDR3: CASRTSGETQYF
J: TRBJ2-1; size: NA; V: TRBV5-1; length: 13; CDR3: CASSSVGNTEQFF
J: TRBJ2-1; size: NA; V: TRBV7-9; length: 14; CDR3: CASSRTAVNNVQGF